Following are 14 T cell receptor beta chains from one sample sequenced in a study of blood T cell repertoires in COVID-19. Measured with immunoSEQ multiplex PCR; TCRdb has only the in-frame clones, and not every one. This table holds some 170,000 clones, under 80% found once. Sequenced material: peripheral blood. These receptors all come from a man aged 65 to 85 with acute or convalescent COVID-19.

The J gene is TRBJ1-2, the V gene TRBV12-3 or TRBV12-4; D remains unclear. Trimming pared 5 bases from V and 8 bases from J, leaving 15 bases between. The CDR3 has 13 residues. CDR3 amino acids: CASSPLVGGGYTF. The CDR3 nucleotides read TGTGCCAGCAGTCCCTTGGTGGGCGGGGGCTACACCTTC.

This rearrangement joins TRBV7-8 to TRBJ1-4, with 7 bases aligning to TRBD1. V lost 5 bases, J lost 8 bases, and 11 bases stayed unmatched. Germline CDR1 and CDR2: SGHVS and FQNEAQ. CDR3 length: 15 amino acids. The CDR3: CASSPRTGYFEKLFF. The CDR3, as DNA: TGTGCCAGCAGCCCGCGGACAGGTTACTTCGAAAAACTGTTTTTT.

The chain employs TRBV6-1 and TRBJ2-5; D perhaps matches TRBD1 (6 bases). The CDR3 covers 13 residues. V was cut by 6 bases and J by 5 bases, with 13 bases left in between. Germline lookup yields CDR1 MNHNS and CDR2 SASEGT. CDR3 residues: CASSNRVEETQYF. As DNA, the CDR3 is TGTGCCAGCAGCAACAGGGTCGAGGAGACCCAGTACTTC.

This chain joins TRBV2 and TRBJ1-1; D is unclear. Trimming took 3 bases from V and 0 from J, leaving 5 bases between them. This CDR3 contains 13 residues. The germline gives CDR1 SNHLY, CDR2 FYNNEI. The CDR3 here is CASSESLNTEAFF. The CDR3 DNA follows: TGTGCCAGCAGTGAGTCCTTGAACACTGAAGCTTTCTTT.

The V and J genes are TRBV11-2 and TRBJ2-1, with 10 nucleotides matching TRBD2. Germline trimming cut 0 bases from V and 4 bases from J; bases unmatched to any gene: 6. Germline CDR1 SGHAT, CDR2 FQNNGV. This CDR3 is 17 amino acids long. The CDR3 region has the DNA TGTGCCAGCAGCTTAGAAGGTAGCGGGGGGCTTTACAATGAGCAGTTCTTC. Translated: CASSLEGSGGLYNEQFF.

The chain employs TRBV6-5 and TRBJ2-5; no definite D call. Trimming shortened V by 6 bases and J by 2 bases, and 13 bases separated the two germline ends. This CDR3 is 14 amino acids long. CDR1 is MNHEY and CDR2 is SVGAGI in the germline V gene. In DNA form, the CDR3 reads TGTGCCAGCAGATTCCGGGTCGTACAAGAGACCCAGTACTTC. It is translated as CASRFRVVQETQYF.

The rearrangement uses TRBV7-2 and TRBJ2-7; TRBD1 is a possible D gene (5 bases). Trimming cost V 1 base and J 3 bases, with 10 bases left between them. Germline lookup yields CDR1 SGHTA and CDR2 FQGNSA. The CDR3 runs to 14 residues. The DNA for the CDR3 is TGTGCCAGCAGCTTAGGGACAAGCGTCTACGAGCAGTACTTC. It is translated as CASSLGTSVYEQYF.

This clone was picked up a small number of times. The chain has TRBV5-6 and TRBJ1-1, with 7 nucleotides matching TRBD1. The CDR3 runs 15 residues. V shed 0 bases, J shed 4 bases, and the junction held 6 bases outside the gene matches. CDR1 and CDR2 from the germline V gene are SGHDT and YYEEEE. CDR3 in DNA: TGTGCCAGCAGCTTGGAGCCCGGGACAGCCACTGAAGCTTTCTTT. It encodes CASSLEPGTATEAFF. Combining the CDR3 with reference TRBV5-6 and TRBJ1-1 gives the whole variable domain DAGVTQSPTHLIKTRGQQVTLRCSPKSGHDTVSWYQQALGQGPQFIFQYYEEEERQRGNFPDRFSGHQFPNYSSELNVNALLLGDSALYLCASSLEPGTATEAFFGQGTRLTVV.

The V call is TRBV2, the J call TRBJ1-4; TRBD1 matches 11 bases. The V and J ends lost 6 bases and 2 bases, in that order; junction bases with no gene match: 8. There are 17 residues in the CDR3. The germline CDR1 and CDR2 sequences are SNHLY and FYNNEI. The CDR3 protein is CASSSGQGALTNEKLFF. The CDR3 nucleotides are TGTGCCAGCAGCTCCGGACAGGGGGCGTTGACTAATGAAAAACTGTTTTTT.

In nucleotides, the CDR3 is TGTGCCAGCAGCTTCACGGGGGCGAACACCGGGGAGCTGTTTTTT. It codes for CASSFTGANTGELFF. The J gene is TRBJ2-2, the V gene TRBV6-4; weak D call: TRBD2 (6 bases). With 6 bases removed from V and 0 bases from J, the gap between germline ends came to 11 bases. This CDR3 has 15 residues. Germline V CDR1 and CDR2: MRHNA, SNTAGT.

This rearrangement joins TRBV30 to TRBJ1-2; 7 nucleotides match TRBD1. This CDR3 is 12 amino acids long. Germline V gives CDR1 GTSNPN, CDR2 SVGIG (reference sequence). V lost 7 bases and J lost 3; bases outside the gene matches: 5. The CDR3 spells CALTGSHYGYTF. The CDR3 bases are TGTGCCTTGACAGGGAGCCACTATGGCTACACCTTC.

The CDR3 coding sequence is TGTGCCAGCAGCTTGGGGGGAGGACTAGCGGCAAACACCGGGGAGCTGTTTTTT. Its protein product is CASSLGGGLAANTGELFF. The chain is built from TRBV5-4 and TRBJ2-2; TRBD2 agrees at 10 bases. This CDR3 contains 18 residues. CDR1 and CDR2 (germline): SGHNT, YYREEE (reference sequence). After removal of 0 bases from V and 2 bases from J, the junction contained 7 bases not matched to a gene.

The J gene is TRBJ1-5, the V gene TRBV7-2; 8 bases are shared with TRBD1. Losses at the gene ends were 5 bases for V and 1 base for J; bases not matched to a gene: 4. The CDR3 loop spans 15 amino acids. Germline V gene data show CDR1 as SGHTA and CDR2 as FQGNSA. The CDR3 loop reads CASSLWTGSNQPQHF. The CDR3 region has the DNA TGTGCCAGCAGCCTCTGGACAGGGAGCAATCAGCCCCAGCATTTT.

The chain carries TRBV9 and TRBJ1-2; maybe TRBD1 (5 bases). Germline values: CDR1 SGDLS, CDR2 YYNGEE. V gave up 4 bases and J gave up 2 bases, with 15 bases separating them. The CDR3 consists of 15 residues. The CDR3 region has the DNA TGTGCCAGCAGCACCGCGGGGGTTGGGAACTATGGCTACACCTTC. Translation: CASSTAGVGNYGYTF.